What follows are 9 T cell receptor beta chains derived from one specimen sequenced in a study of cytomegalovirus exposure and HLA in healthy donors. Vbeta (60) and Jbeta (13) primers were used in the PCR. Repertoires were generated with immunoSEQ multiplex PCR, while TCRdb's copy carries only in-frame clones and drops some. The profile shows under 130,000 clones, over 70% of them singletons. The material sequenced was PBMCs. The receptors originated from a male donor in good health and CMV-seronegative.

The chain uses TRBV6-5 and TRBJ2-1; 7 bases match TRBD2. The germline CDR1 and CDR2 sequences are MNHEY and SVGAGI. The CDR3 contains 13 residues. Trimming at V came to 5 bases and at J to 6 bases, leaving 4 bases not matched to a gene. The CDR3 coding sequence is TGTGCCAGCAGTACAGCGGGGATCAATGAGCAGTTCTTC. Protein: CASSTAGINEQFF.

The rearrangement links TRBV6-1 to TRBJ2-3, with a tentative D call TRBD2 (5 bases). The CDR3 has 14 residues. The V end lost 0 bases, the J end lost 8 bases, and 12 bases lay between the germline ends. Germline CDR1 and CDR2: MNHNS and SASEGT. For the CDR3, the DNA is TGTGCCAGCAGTGAAGCTAGTGCAAGCGGTACGCAGTATTTT. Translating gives CASSEASASGTQYF.

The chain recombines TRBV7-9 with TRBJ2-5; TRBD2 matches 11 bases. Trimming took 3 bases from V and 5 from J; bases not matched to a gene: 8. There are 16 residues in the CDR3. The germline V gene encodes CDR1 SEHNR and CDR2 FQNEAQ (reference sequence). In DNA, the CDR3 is TGTGCCAGCAGCTTCGTCCTAGCGGGAGGTTGGGAGACCCAGTACTTC. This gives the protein CASSFVLAGGWETQYF.

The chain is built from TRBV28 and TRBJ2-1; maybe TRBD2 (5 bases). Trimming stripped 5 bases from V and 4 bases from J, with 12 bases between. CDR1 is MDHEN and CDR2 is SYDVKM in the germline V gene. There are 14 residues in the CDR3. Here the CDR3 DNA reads TGTGCCAGCAGTCCGCCCGGCGGGTACAATGAGCAGTTCTTC. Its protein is CASSPPGGYNEQFF.

Here the CDR3 DNA reads TGCGCCAGCAGCCAGACAGGGGGGCCCGGAACCTACGAGCAGTACTTC. This gives the protein CASSQTGGPGTYEQYF. The chain carries TRBV4-1 and TRBJ2-7, with TRBD1 matching over 9 bases. Trimming took 3 bases from V and 2 from J; bases not matched to a gene: 8. The CDR3 extends over 16 amino acids. The germline V gene encodes CDR1 MGHRA and CDR2 YSYEKL.

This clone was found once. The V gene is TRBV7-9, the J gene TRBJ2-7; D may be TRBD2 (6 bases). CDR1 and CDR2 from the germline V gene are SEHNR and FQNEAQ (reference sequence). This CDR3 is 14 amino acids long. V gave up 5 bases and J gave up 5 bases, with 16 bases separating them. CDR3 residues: CASSVGTSVDEQYF. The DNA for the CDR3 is TGTGCCAGCAGCGTCGGGACTTCTGTCGACGAGCAGTACTTC.

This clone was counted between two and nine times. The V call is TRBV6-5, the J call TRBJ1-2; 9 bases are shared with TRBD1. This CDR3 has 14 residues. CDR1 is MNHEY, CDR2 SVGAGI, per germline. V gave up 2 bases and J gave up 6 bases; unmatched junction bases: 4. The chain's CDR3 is CASSYRDRAHGYTF. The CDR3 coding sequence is TGTGCCAGCAGTTACCGGGACAGGGCCCATGGCTACACCTTC.

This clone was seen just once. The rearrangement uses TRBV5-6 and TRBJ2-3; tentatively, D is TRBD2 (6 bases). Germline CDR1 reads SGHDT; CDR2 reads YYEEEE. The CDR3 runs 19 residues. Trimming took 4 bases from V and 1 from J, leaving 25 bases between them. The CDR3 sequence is CASSRRRGGSPSGTDTQYF. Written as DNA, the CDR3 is TGTGCCAGCAGCCGTCGGCGGGGCGGATCCCCGTCAGGCACAGATACGCAGTATTTT.

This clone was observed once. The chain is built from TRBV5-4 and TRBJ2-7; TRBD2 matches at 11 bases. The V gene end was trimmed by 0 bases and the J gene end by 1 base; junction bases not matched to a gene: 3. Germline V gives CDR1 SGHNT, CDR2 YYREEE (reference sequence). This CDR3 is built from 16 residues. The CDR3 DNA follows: TGTGCCAGCAGCTTGGCCGTAGCGGGAGGGTCCTACGAGCAGTACTTC. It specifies CASSLAVAGGSYEQYF.